This paragraph reports one TCR beta chain. Its antigen is unknown. A multiplex PCR was run with 60 Vbeta primers and 13 Jbeta primers. Clones were read by immunoSEQ multiplex PCR, and TCRdb kept only the in-frame ones, dropping some. The sample contains roughly 170,000 clones, roughly 82% of which appear only once. This CDR3 is 14 amino acids long. Germline lookup yields CDR1 SQVTM and CDR2 ANQGSEA. Losses at the gene ends were 7 bases for V and 10 bases for J; bases not matched to a gene: 10. The sample comes from a study of cytomegalovirus exposure and HLA in healthy donors. Study as a whole: An earlier analysis identified 117 million unique TCR beta sequences in about 179 million T cells. General study points: It was only CMV serostatus that was available as immune exposure information. TRBV6-2, TRBV6-3 and some other V segments were unresolvable in 87-base-pair reads.

The TCR comes from a girl aged 2 to 10 in good health and CMV-seropositive. V gene TRBV29-1 combines with J gene TRBJ2-1, with 13 bases matching TRBD2. The sample comprised PBMCs. The CDR3: CSGLTSGRRGEQFF. Written as DNA, the CDR3 is TGCAGCGGCCTGACTAGCGGGAGGCGCGGGGAGCAGTTCTTC.